These 10 T cell receptor beta chains came from one sample sequenced in a study of OX40 agonist ivuxolimab in advanced cancers. The repertoire was sequenced with immunoSEQ multiplex PCR; TCRdb's copy has only in-frame clones and lacks some. The sample has around 82,000 clones, 88% seen once. The starting material was CD4+ or CD8+ T cells sorted from blood, obtained in a trial of the OX40 agonist ivuxolimab. These receptor sequences come from an adult with an advanced solid tumor such as melanoma, head and neck, liver or kidney cancer.

The genes are TRBV7-2 and TRBJ2-1, with D maybe TRBD2 (5 bases). Germline CDR1 is SGHTA and CDR2 is FQGNSA. Trimming stripped 4 bases from V and 0 bases from J, with 7 bases between. This CDR3 has 14 residues. The CDR3, as DNA: TGTGCCAGCAGCTCGGGAAGCTCCTACAATGAGCAGTTCTTC. Translating gives CASSSGSSYNEQFF.

This chain uses TRBV5-5 with TRBJ2-3; D is undetermined. CDR3 length equals 12 residues. CDR1 and CDR2 (germline): SGHKS, YYEKEE (reference sequence). The V end lost 4 bases, the J end lost 5 bases, and 8 bases lay between the germline ends. The chain's CDR3 is CASSPIEDTQYF. The CDR3 DNA reads TGTGCCAGCAGCCCTATTGAAGATACGCAGTATTTT.

The rearrangement joins TRBV29-1 to TRBJ1-1; 12 nucleotides align to TRBD1. The CDR3 is 13 residues long. V dropped 8 bases and J dropped 11; count of bases not matched to a gene: 12. Germline V gene sequence: CDR1 SQVTM, CDR2 ANQGSEA. The chain's CDR3 is CSIRGTGGDFAFF. In DNA, the CDR3 is TGCAGCATACGCGGGACAGGGGGCGATTTCGCTTTCTTT.

A few counts support this clone. The rearrangement links TRBV28 to TRBJ1-5; D call uncertain. The V gene's germline CDR1 is MDHEN and CDR2 SYDVKM. The CDR3 is 13 amino acids. Trimming left V 4 bases short and J 6 bases short, with 10 bases between. CDR3 sequence (DNA): TGTGCCAGCAGTTCCCCCTCGGGTCAGCCCCAGCATTTT. Its protein product is CASSSPSGQPQHF. Combining the CDR3 with reference TRBV28 and TRBJ1-5 gives the whole variable domain DVKVTQSSRYLVKRTGEKVFLECVQDMDHENMFWYRQDPGLGLRLIYFSYDVKMKEKGDIPEGYSVSREKKERFSLILESASTNQTSMYLCASSSPSGQPQHFGDGTRLSIL.

The chain joins TRBV18 to TRBJ2-1, with D perhaps matching TRBD1 (6 bases). The germline V gene encodes CDR1 KGHSH and CDR2 LQKENI. This CDR3 has 11 amino acids. V lost 4 bases to trimming and J lost 8 bases, with 6 bases between them. CDR3 DNA: TGTGCCAGCTCACAGGGGGATGAGCAGTTCTTC. Translating gives CASSQGDEQFF.

The J gene is TRBJ1-2, the V gene TRBV11-2; maybe TRBD1 (5 bases). Per germline, CDR1 SGHAT and CDR2 FQNNGV. This CDR3 has 15 residues. V was clipped by 0 bases and J by 4 bases, with 12 bases between them. CDR3 nucleotides: TGTGCCAGCAGCTTAGACGGGGGTAAGGGCTATGGCTACACCTTC. Protein: CASSLDGGKGYGYTF.

The rearrangement uses TRBV5-1 and TRBJ1-4; D gene unclear. Germline V gene lookup returns CDR1 SGHRS and CDR2 YFSETQ. With 1 base removed from V and 8 bases from J, the gap between germline ends came to 3 bases. The CDR3 runs 11 residues. The CDR3 loop reads CASSLIEKLFF. The CDR3 nucleotides are TGCGCCAGCAGCTTGATCGAAAAACTGTTTTTT.

The chain joins TRBV4-2 to TRBJ2-1; D might be TRBD1 (6 bases). Germline CDR1 LGHNA, CDR2 YNFKEQ. Trimming stripped 0 bases from V and 6 bases from J, with 15 bases between. The CDR3 has 16 residues. The CDR3 nucleotides are TGTGCCAGCAGCCAAGATCCTCTGGTAGGGGGCAATGAGCAGTTCTTC. Translated: CASSQDPLVGGNEQFF.

This chain connects TRBV19 to TRBJ2-5, with 7 bases matching TRBD2. V lost 3 bases, J lost 4 bases, and 5 bases stayed unmatched. CDR3 length: 14 amino acids. Germline V lookup: CDR1 LNHDA, CDR2 SQIVND (reference sequence). CDR3 sequence (DNA): TGTGCCAGTAGTATCCAGCGGGACGGAGAGACCCAGTACTTC. Its protein is CASSIQRDGETQYF.

About this clone: The junction and the germline gene differ at one end; a read error may be behind it. The CDR3, as DNA: TGTGCCAGCACTTTAGGGGTGTCCTCTGGAAACACCATATATTTT. It specifies CASTLGVSSGNTIYF. The V call is TRBV28, the J call TRBJ1-3; a weak D match, TRBD1 (5 bases). This CDR3 spans 15 amino acids. From germline, CDR1 is MDHEN and CDR2 SYDVKM. Combining the CDR3 with reference TRBV28 and TRBJ1-3 gives the whole variable domain DVKVTQSSRYLVKRTGEKVFLECVQDMDHENMFWYRQDPGLGLRLIYFSYDVKMKEKGDIPEGYSVSREKKERFSLILESASTNQTSMYLCASTLGVSSGNTIYFGEGSWLTVV.